This T cell receptor beta chain is from a study of blood T cell repertoires in COVID-19. At the level of the study: Samples came from the United States, Italy and Spain, spanning acute and convalescent COVID-19.

In its sample, this clone was seen once. The V gene's germline CDR1 is LNHDA and CDR2 SQIVND (reference sequence). Germline trimming cut 5 bases from V and 3 bases from J; bases unmatched to any gene: 11. The CDR3 contains 17 residues. Under the authors' procedure: Estimation of nucleated cell counts was performed using reference gene primer amplification. Data came from immunoSEQ multiplex PCR; TCRdb stores just in-frame clones and leaves some out. V and J calls and clone size are as listed in that table; D and trimming were resolved from the DNA. This sample has 140,000 or so clones, with around 80% found just once.

The chain is built from TRBV19 and TRBJ1-1; 11 bases line up with TRBD1. Specimen: peripheral blood. This receptor was obtained from a man in his forties or fifties with acute or convalescent COVID-19. The CDR3 DNA follows: TGTGCCAGTAGTTCCGGACAGGGGGCGAGGGGGTACACTGAAGCTTTCTTT. Its translation: CASSSGQGARGYTEAFF.